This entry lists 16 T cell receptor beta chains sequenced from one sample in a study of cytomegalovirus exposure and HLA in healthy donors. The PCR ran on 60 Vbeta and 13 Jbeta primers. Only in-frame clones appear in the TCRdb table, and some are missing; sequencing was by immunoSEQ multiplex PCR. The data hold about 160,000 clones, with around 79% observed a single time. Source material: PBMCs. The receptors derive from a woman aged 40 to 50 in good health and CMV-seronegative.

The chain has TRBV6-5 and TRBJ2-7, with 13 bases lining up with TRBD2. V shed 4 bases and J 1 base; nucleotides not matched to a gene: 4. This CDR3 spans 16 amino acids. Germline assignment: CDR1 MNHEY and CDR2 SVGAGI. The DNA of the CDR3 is TGTGCCAGCAGTTCCAGACTAGCGGGGGGTTCCTACGAGCAGTACTTC. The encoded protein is CASSSRLAGGSYEQYF.

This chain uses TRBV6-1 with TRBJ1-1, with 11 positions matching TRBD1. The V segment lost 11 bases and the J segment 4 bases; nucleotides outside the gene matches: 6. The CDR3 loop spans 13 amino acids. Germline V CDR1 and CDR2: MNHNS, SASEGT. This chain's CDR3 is CAVVGQGATEAFF. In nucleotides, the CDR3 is TGTGCCGTTGTCGGACAGGGGGCCACTGAAGCTTTCTTT.

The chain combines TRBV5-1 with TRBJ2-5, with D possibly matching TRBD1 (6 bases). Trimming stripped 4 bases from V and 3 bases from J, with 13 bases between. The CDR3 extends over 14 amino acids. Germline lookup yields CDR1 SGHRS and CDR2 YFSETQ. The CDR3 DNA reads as TGCGCCAGCAGCCCAGACCACAGGGAAGAGACCCAGTACTTC. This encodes CASSPDHREETQYF.

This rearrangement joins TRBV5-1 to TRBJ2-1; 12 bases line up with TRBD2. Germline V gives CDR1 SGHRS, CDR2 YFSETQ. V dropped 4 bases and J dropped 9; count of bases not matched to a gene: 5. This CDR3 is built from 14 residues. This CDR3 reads CASSVGTSGSEQFF. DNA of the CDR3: TGCGCCAGCAGCGTAGGGACTAGCGGGTCTGAGCAGTTCTTC.

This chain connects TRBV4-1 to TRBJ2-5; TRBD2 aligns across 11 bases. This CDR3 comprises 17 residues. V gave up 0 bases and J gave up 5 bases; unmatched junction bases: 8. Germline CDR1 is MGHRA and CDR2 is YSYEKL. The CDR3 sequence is CASSQDPLLAGVETQYF. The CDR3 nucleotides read TGCGCCAGCAGCCAAGACCCGCTACTAGCGGGGGTGGAGACCCAGTACTTC.

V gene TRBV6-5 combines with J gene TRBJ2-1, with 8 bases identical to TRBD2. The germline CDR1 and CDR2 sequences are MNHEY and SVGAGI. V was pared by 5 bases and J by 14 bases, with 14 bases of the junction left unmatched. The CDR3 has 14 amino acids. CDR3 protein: CASSQSSGWLPEFF. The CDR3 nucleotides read TGTGCCAGCAGTCAATCTAGCGGGTGGCTCCCCGAGTTCTTC.

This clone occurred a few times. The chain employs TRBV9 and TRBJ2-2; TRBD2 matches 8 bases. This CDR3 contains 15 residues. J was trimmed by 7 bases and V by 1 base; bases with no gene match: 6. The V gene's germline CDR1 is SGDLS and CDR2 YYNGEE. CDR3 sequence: CASSVQRGGFGELFF. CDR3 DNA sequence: TGTGCCAGCAGCGTACAACGGGGGGGCTTCGGGGAGCTGTTTTTT.

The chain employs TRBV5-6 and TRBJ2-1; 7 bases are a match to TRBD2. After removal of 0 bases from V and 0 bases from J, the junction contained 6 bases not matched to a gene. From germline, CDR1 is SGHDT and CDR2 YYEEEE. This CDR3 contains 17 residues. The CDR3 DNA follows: TGTGCCAGCAGCTTGGATGTGGCGGGGGTCTCCTACAATGAGCAGTTCTTC. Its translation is CASSLDVAGVSYNEQFF.

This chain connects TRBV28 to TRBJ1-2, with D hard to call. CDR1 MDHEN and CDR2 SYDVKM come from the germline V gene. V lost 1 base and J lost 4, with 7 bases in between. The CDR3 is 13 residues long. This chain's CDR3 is CASSLSRGYGYTF. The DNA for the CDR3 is TGTGCCAGCAGTTTATCACGGGGCTATGGCTACACCTTC.

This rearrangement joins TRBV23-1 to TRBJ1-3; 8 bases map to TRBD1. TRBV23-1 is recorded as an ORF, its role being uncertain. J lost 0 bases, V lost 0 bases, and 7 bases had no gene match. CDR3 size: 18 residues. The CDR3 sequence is CASSQSRTGFHSGNTIYF. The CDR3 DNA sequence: TGCGCCAGCAGTCAATCCCGGACAGGGTTCCACTCTGGAAACACCATATATTTT.

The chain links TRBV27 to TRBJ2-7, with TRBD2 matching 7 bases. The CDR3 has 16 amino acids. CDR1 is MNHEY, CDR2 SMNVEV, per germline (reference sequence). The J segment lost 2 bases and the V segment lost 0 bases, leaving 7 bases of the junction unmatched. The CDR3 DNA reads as TGTGCCAGCAGTTTATCGGGGGGGTACGTTCCCTACGAGCAGTACTTC. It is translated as CASSLSGGYVPYEQYF.

The CDR3 region is CASSWTNLRSSYNEQFF. The CDR3, as DNA: TGTGCCAGCAGTTGGACTAACTTAAGGAGCTCCTACAATGAGCAGTTCTTC. The J gene is TRBJ2-1, the V gene TRBV28; tentative D call: TRBD2 (6 bases). V was trimmed by 4 bases and J by 0 bases, leaving 16 bases between them. The germline V gene has CDR1 MDHEN and CDR2 SYDVKM. This CDR3 has 17 residues. Complete variable domain (other parts from reference TRBV28 and TRBJ2-1): DVKVTQSSRYLVKRTGEKVFLECVQDMDHENMFWYRQDPGLGLRLIYFSYDVKMKEKGDIPEGYSVSREKKERFSLILESASTNQTSMYLCASSWTNLRSSYNEQFFGPGTRLTVL.

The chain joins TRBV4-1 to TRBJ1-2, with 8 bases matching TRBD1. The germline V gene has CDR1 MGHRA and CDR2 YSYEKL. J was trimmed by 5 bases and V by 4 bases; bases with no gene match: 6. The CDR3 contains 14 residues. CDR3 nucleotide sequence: TGCGCCAGCAGCCCTGGGGACAGGATTTATGGCTACACCTTC. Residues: CASSPGDRIYGYTF.

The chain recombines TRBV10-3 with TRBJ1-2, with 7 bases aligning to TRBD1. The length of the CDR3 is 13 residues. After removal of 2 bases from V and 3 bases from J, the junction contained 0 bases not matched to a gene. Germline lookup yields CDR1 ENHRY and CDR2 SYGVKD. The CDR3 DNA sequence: TGTGCCATCAGTGAGACAGGGGACTATGGCTACACCTTC. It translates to CAISETGDYGYTF.

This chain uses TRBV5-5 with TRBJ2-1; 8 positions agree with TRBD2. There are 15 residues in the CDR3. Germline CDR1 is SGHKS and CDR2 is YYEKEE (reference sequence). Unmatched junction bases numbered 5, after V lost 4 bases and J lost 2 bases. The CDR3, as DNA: TGTGCCAGCAGCCACACTAGCGGCCCCTACAATGAGCAGTTCTTC. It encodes CASSHTSGPYNEQFF.

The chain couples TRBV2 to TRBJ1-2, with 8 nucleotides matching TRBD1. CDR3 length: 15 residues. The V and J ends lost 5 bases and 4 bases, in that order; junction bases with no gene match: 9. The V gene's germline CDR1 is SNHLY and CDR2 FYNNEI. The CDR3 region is CASSFTGGDSYGYTF. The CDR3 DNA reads TGTGCCAGCAGTTTTACAGGGGGTGATAGCTATGGCTACACCTTC.